These 7 T cell receptor beta chains share one sample of origin, sequenced in a study of blood T cell repertoires in COVID-19 (dated by TCRdb to the early 2020s). Receptors were amplified or captured by the immunoSEQ multiplex PCR assay. TCRdb obtained this table from immuneACCESS and retained in-frame rearrangements with V and J assigned. These tables miss some clones; where compared with another copy, unresolved V genes account for less than half of the shortfall, and the remainder is unexplained. This sample gives about 200,000 clones in total; about nine tenths of them show up just once. The ten largest account for approximately 2.4% of the sample. Input material: PBMCs or T cells enriched from blood (not recorded which). These receptors were taken from a woman aged 25 to 39 who had recovered from COVID-19.

This chain links TRBV2 with TRBJ1-6, with D perhaps matching TRBD1 (5 bases). The germline gives CDR1 SNHLY, CDR2 FYNNEI. V was clipped by 6 bases and J by 6 bases, with 12 bases between them. The CDR3 consists of 14 residues. DNA of the CDR3: TGTGCCAGCAGAGCGGGACCGAGTAATTCACCCCTCCACTTT. Protein product: CASRAGPSNSPLHF.

As for this clone: Other DNA sequences in the same sample also yield this CDR3. DNA for the CDR3: TGTGCCAGCAGTCTGACTAGCGGAGGTCAAGAGACCCAGTACTTC. Protein sequence: CASSLTSGGQETQYF. The V and J genes are TRBV28 and TRBJ2-5; 9 bases line up with TRBD2. Germline values: CDR1 MDHEN, CDR2 SYDVKM. The J segment lost 2 bases and the V segment lost 5 bases, leaving 6 bases of the junction unmatched. The CDR3 spans 15 residues.

This clone was picked up one time. The chain is built from TRBV12-3 or TRBV12-4 and TRBJ1-1, with D tentatively TRBD1 (5 bases). V was pared by 5 bases and J by 5 bases, with 6 bases between. The CDR3 covers 11 residues. CDR3: CASSKGTEAFF. The CDR3 DNA reads TGTGCCAGCAGTAAGGGGACTGAAGCTTTCTTT.

The J gene is TRBJ2-3, the V gene TRBV4-2; weak D call: TRBD2 (6 bases). Germline-derived CDR1 and CDR2 are LGHNA and YNFKEQ. Trimming removed 2 bases at V and 5 bases at J, with 14 bases between. The CDR3 totals 15 residues. This CDR3 is CASSQSREELDTQYF. The DNA for the CDR3 is TGTGCCAGCAGCCAATCTAGGGAGGAATTAGATACGCAGTATTTT.

This chain links TRBV9 with TRBJ2-2; the D gene is possibly TRBD2 (5 bases). V was shortened by 7 bases and J by 2 bases, with 18 bases between the two germline ends. The CDR3 has 16 amino acids. Germline values: CDR1 SGDLS, CDR2 YYNGEE. CDR3 in DNA: TGTGCCAGCGGAGGAGGAAGGGTAGTTAACACCGGGGAGCTGTTTTTT. Its translation: CASGGGRVVNTGELFF.

V usage is TRBV5-1 and J usage is TRBJ2-6; possible D gene TRBD1, 6 bases. From germline, CDR1 is SGHRS and CDR2 YFSETQ. The CDR3 sequence is 18 residues long. V was pared by 1 base and J by 2 bases, with 16 bases between. CDR3 protein: CASSLPGTQGTGANVLTF. Here the CDR3 DNA reads TGCGCCAGCAGCTTGCCCGGGACACAAGGTACTGGGGCCAACGTCCTGACTTTC.

The chain combines TRBV30 with TRBJ1-2, with D possibly being TRBD1 (6 bases). This CDR3 region has 12 residues. V lost 4 bases and J 5 bases, leaving 11 bases between the germline ends. Germline V lookup: CDR1 GTSNPN, CDR2 SVGIG (reference sequence). Here the CDR3 DNA reads TGTGCCTGGAACCAGGGGAGATATGGCTACACCTTC. Translated: CAWNQGRYGYTF.